The 8 T cell receptor beta chains given below trace back to one sample, sequenced in a study of response to subunit inactivated influenza vaccine. Using its own MiXCR run on the RT-PCR reads, TCRdb lists one record per CDR3 protein. In the table there are approximately 490,000 distinct CDR3 sequences, around 7.7% of which are singletons. Here the sequenced sample was PBMCs from blood, taken less than 30 months after vaccination. These TCRs come from a man aged 50-75 years who received an inactivated influenza vaccine.

This clonotype has at least ten counts. The J gene is TRBJ2-1, the V gene TRBV4-3, with 10 bases lining up with TRBD2. CDR1 is LGHNA, CDR2 YSLEER, per germline. Trimming at V came to 4 bases and at J to 7 bases, leaving 7 bases not matched to a gene. The CDR3 covers 15 residues. Here the CDR3 DNA reads TGCGCCAGCAGCCTGGGACTAGCGACTAATAATGAGCAGTTCTTC. Encoded protein: CASSLGLATNNEQFF.

The chain uses TRBV3-1 and TRBJ2-1; D is ambiguous. Germline V gene lookup returns CDR1 LGHDT and CDR2 YNNKEL (reference sequence). The CDR3 contains 13 residues. The V and J ends lost 3 bases and 3 bases respectively, with 6 bases between them. The CDR3 coding sequence is TGTGCCAGCAGCCATGGAAGCTACAATGAGCAGTTCTTC. Translation gives CASSHGSYNEQFF.

This clonotype was observed at least ten times. The V gene is TRBV12-3 or TRBV12-4, the J gene TRBJ2-1; D perhaps matches TRBD2 (5 bases). V lost 3 bases and J 0 bases, leaving 12 bases between the germline ends. This CDR3 is built from 16 residues. The CDR3 bases are TGTGCCAGCAGTTTTCCCGGGGAGCCCTCCTACAATGAGCAGTTCTTC. It is translated as CASSFPGEPSYNEQFF.

To note about this clonotype: An end of the junction does not agree with germline; a read error may underlie this. V usage is TRBV6-2 or TRBV6-3 and J usage is TRBJ2-5; TRBD1 is a possible D gene (5 bases). Per germline, CDR1 MNHEY and CDR2 SVGEGT. This CDR3 has 17 residues. DNA for the CDR3: TGTGCCAGCCGCCTGAGGACGTGGGGCGGCGCACAAGAGACCCAGAACTTC. This encodes CASRLRTWGGAQETQNF.

The chain combines TRBV6-2 or TRBV6-3 with TRBJ2-3; perhaps TRBD2 as D (6 bases). The CDR3 spans 15 residues. Deletions cut 5 bases from V and 4 bases from J, with 16 bases between. Germline CDR1 reads MNHEY; CDR2 reads SVGEGT. The CDR3 DNA follows: TGTGCCAGCAGTCCACCGGGACTCCGCCCAGATACGCAGTATTTT. Translating it yields CASSPPGLRPDTQYF.

The chain links TRBV9 to TRBJ1-2; TRBD1 matches at 8 bases. Trimming took 0 bases from V and 1 from J; bases not matched to a gene: 2. Looked up from germline, CDR1 is SGDLS and CDR2 is YYNGEE. This CDR3 spans 15 amino acids. In DNA, the CDR3 is TGTGCCAGCAGCGTAGACAGGGGGGTTAACTATGGCTACACCTTC. Its translation: CASSVDRGVNYGYTF.

This clonotype was picked up a small number of times. The chain couples TRBV7-2 to TRBJ2-3, with 9 positions matching TRBD2. CDR3 size: 15 residues. With V trimmed by 5 bases and J by 6 bases, 9 bases remained unmatched. Per the germline V gene, CDR1 is SGHTA and CDR2 is FQGNSA. In DNA form, the CDR3 reads TGTGCCAGCAGCACCGGGGGCGGGGGGGCGGATACGCAGTATTTT. Translating it yields CASSTGGGGADTQYF.

This chain connects TRBV5-5 to TRBJ2-2; the match to TRBD1 covers 8 bases. This CDR3 has 17 residues. The ends lost 5 bases at V and 2 bases at J; junction bases unmatched: 11. The germline gives CDR1 SGHKS, CDR2 YYEKEE (reference sequence). The CDR3 DNA reads as TGTGCCAGCAGGAGGACAGGGTTGGTGGGTAACACCGGGGAGCTGTTTTTT. Amino acids: CASRRTGLVGNTGELFF.